The clone carrying this T cell receptor beta chain has ten or more counts. Its cognate antigen is unknown. This record belongs to a study of T cell repertoires in cytomegalovirus infection. Across the study: Recently identified HLA-C-restricted CMV epitopes were among the peptides used. From public TCR beta signatures came an indication of both CMV infection and matching HLA type. Overall study findings and caveats: Cumulative public TCR beta family frequency identified CMV carriers with the relevant HLA. The ex vivo response was dominated by HLA-C-restricted CMV-specific TCR beta clonotypes.

CDR1 is SGHVS, CDR2 FNYEAQ, per germline. There are 13 residues in the CDR3. The junction had 4 bases not matched to a gene; V was cut back by 2 bases and J by 6 bases. One entry per CDR3 protein results from TCRdb running MiXCR on the reads. Of some 920,000 distinct CDR3 sequences listed, around 29% are singletons. This sequence originates from a human donor in good health (CMV status not recorded). Some clones in this sample may be carry-over from other donors' samples. Material: cultured CD8+ T cells from PBMCs, obtained from culture after CMV antigen stimulation. This sequence joins TRBV7-6 and TRBJ2-7; 7 nucleotides line up with TRBD1. DNA for the CDR3: TGTGCCAGCAGCTTAACAGGGGTTTCCGAGCAGTACTTC. It specifies CASSLTGVSEQYF.